The present T cell receptor (beta chain) was sequenced within a study of cytomegalovirus exposure and HLA in healthy donors. Amplification used 60 Vbeta primers and 13 Jbeta primers. Profiling relied on immunoSEQ multiplex PCR, and the TCRdb table lists in-frame clones only, not all of them. Seen here are 150,000 or so clones, roughly three quarters observed once, and the top ten hold about 8.3%. Germline V lookup: CDR1 LNHDA, CDR2 SQIVND (reference sequence). The CDR3 contains 16 residues. The germline V and J ends were trimmed by 2 bases and 3 bases, with 16 bases remaining between them. The sequencing input was PBMCs. This sequence joins TRBV19 and TRBJ1-2; tentatively, D is TRBD1 (5 bases). The source is a man aged 25-45 years in good health and CMV-seropositive. Here the CDR3 DNA reads TGTGCCAGTAGTATACGATCAGGGAGGTTCGACTATGGCTACACCTTC. This gives the protein CASSIRSGRFDYGYTF.